The source of this T cell receptor (beta chain) is a study of response to subunit inactivated influenza vaccine. Germline lookup yields CDR1 MNHEY and CDR2 SVGAGI. V dropped 0 bases and J dropped 1; count of bases not matched to a gene: 3. The CDR3 length is 16 residues. General observations from the study: Authors suggested seasonal influenza vaccinations each recruit few new T cells.

TCRdb re-called the RT-PCR reads with MiXCR, one entry per CDR3 protein. Among about 700,000 distinct CDR3 sequences listed, 13% to 15% were seen once. The sample holds a few counts of this clonotype. Its antigen is still unknown. The chain uses TRBV6-5 and TRBJ2-7; 10 bases are shared with TRBD2. The receptor was isolated from a man over 45 who received an inactivated influenza vaccine. The specimen comprised PBMCs from blood, sampled 14 to 15 days before vaccination. CDR3 region: CASSYSRTSGSYEQYF. The CDR3 bases are TGTGCCAGCAGTTACTCTAGGACTAGCGGATCCTACGAGCAGTACTTC.